The clone carrying this TCR beta chain turned up a few times. These data belong to a study of T cells in Graves' hyperthyroidism and ophthalmopathy. Amplification targeted TCR beta CDR3 regions from RNA transcripts. Researchers ran a first-round RT-PCR on the TCR CDR3 using the HTBI primer set. MiXCR, applied by TCRdb to the multiplex PCR reads, yields one record per CDR3 protein. The data show over 500,000 distinct CDR3 sequences, roughly 15% seen once. The study based diagnoses on clinical symptoms, serum thyroxine and TRAb, thyroid ultrasound and orbital computed tomography. The origin of this receptor is a woman aged 35 to 49 with Graves' hyperthyroidism. Specimen: blood.

CDR3 region: CASSFRDFGEQYF. CDR3 nucleotides: TGTGCCAGCAGCTTCCGCGACTTCGGGGAGCAGTACTTC. The chain carries TRBV7-9 and TRBJ2-7; D ambiguous. V was shortened by 3 bases and J by 7 bases, with 13 bases between the two germline ends. CDR3 size: 13 residues. CDR1 is SEHNR and CDR2 is FQNEAQ in the germline V gene (reference sequence).